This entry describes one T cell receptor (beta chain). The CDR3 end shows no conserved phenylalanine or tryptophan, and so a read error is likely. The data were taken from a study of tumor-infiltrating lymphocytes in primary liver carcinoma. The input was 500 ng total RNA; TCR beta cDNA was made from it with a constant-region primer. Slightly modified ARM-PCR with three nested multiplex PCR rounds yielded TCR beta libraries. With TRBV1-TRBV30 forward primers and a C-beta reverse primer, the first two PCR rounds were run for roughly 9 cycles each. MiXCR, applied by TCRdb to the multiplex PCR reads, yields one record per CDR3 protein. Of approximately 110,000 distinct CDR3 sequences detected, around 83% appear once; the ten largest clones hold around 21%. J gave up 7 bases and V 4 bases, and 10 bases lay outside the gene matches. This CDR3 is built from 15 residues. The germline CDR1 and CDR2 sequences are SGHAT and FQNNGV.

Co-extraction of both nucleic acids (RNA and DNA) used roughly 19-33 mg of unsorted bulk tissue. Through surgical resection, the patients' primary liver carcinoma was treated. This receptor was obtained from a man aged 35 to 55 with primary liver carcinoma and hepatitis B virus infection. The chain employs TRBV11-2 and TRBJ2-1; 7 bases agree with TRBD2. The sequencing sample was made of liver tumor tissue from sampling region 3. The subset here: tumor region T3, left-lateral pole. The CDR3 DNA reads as TGTGCCAGCAGCTCCTATGGCGGGAGCCATAATGAGCAGTTCCTC. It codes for CASSSYGGSHNEQFL.